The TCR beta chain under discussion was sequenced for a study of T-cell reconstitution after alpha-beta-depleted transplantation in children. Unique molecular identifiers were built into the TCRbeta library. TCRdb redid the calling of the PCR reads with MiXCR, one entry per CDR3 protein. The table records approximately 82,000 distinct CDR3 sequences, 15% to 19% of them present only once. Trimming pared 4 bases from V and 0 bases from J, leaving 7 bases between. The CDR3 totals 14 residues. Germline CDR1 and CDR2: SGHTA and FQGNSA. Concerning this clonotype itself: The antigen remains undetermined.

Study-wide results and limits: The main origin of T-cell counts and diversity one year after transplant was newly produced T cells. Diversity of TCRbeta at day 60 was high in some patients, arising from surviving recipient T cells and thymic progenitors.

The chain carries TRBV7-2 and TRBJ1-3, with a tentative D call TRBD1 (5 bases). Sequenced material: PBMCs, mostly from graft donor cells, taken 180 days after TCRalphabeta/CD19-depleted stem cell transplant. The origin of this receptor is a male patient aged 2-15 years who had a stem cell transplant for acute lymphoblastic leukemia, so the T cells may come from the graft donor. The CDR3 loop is CASSYDSSGNTIYF. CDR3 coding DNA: TGTGCCAGCAGCTATGACAGCTCTGGAAACACCATATATTTT.